The text below deals with one T cell receptor beta chain. Its antigen is unidentified. The data originate from a study of cytomegalovirus exposure and HLA in healthy donors. Study conclusions and caveats: Some public TCRs appeared in many individuals, while most sequences were rare. Beyond CMV serostatus, there was no information to go on about immune exposure. What TCR beta sequences reportedly achieved was accurate prediction of HLA-A and HLA-B alleles in most subjects.

These donors, healthy bone marrow donors, were studied. The ends lost 7 bases at V and 4 bases at J; junction bases unmatched: 6. Germline V gene lookup returns CDR1 SQVTM and CDR2 ANQGSEA. There are 13 residues in the CDR3. Primers for the PCR totalled 60 Vbeta and 13 Jbeta. Produced via immunoSEQ multiplex PCR; TCRdb's table is partial and in-frame only. The sample has about 130,000 clones; approximately 85% are singletons. The clonotype was recovered from a boy younger than 18 in good health and CMV-seronegative. The J gene is TRBJ1-4, the V gene TRBV29-1, with TRBD1 matching 7 bases. Sequencing input: PBMCs. The CDR3 DNA follows: TGCAGCGCTAGGGACAGACTTAATGAAAAACTGTTTTTT. This codes for CSARDRLNEKLFF.